A single T cell receptor beta chain is shown here with its context. Its specificity is not known. The germline V gene has CDR1 SGHRS and CDR2 YFSETQ. This CDR3 is built from 14 residues. Losses at the gene ends were 5 bases for V and 4 bases for J; bases not matched to a gene: 7. This specimen comes from a study of cytomegalovirus exposure and HLA in healthy donors. The study, taken as a whole, reports: Many donors shared some public TCRs, even though most TCR sequences were rare. In vitro, three CMV-associated chains proved specific for CMV antigens. The authors listed 164 TCR beta chains as cytomegalovirus-associated. Clusters of TCRs from the first cohort tended to co-occur in the 100 to 150 validation repertoires (as a later analysis found).

Repertoires were generated with immunoSEQ multiplex PCR, while TCRdb's copy carries only in-frame clones and drops some. Of 250,000 or so clones listed, more than 85% were seen once; the top ten hold approximately 12%. Specimen: PBMCs. The V call is TRBV5-1, the J call TRBJ1-1; 8 bases line up with TRBD1. The sequence was collected from a man younger than 35 in good health and CMV-seropositive. In DNA, the CDR3 is TGCGCCAGCAGTCCAGGGGGCCCGGGCACTGAAGCTTTCTTT. Amino acid sequence: CASSPGGPGTEAFF.